Below, 27 T cell receptor beta chains from the same sample are listed, as sequenced in a study of T-cell memory formation after mild COVID-19. TCRdb reprocessed the 5' RACE reads via MiXCR and lists one record per CDR3 protein. The sample lists about half a million distinct CDR3 sequences; around a sixth were seen once. Sequenced input: PBMCs or a T cell subset sorted from them (not recorded which). Receptor source: an adult woman who had mild COVID-19 (a few samples of this study predate the infection). Cell type and time point are not known.

The chain recombines TRBV2 with TRBJ1-6, with D uncertain. The CDR3 covers 16 residues. V lost 5 bases to trimming and J lost 0 bases, with 11 bases between them. Germline values: CDR1 SNHLY, CDR2 FYNNEI. The CDR3 here is CASSPTLSSYNSPLHF. The CDR3 DNA reads TGTGCCAGCAGTCCTACACTTAGCTCCTATAATTCACCCCTCCACTTT.

In this sample, this clonotype turned up a few times. The chain recombines TRBV6-2 or TRBV6-3 with TRBJ2-7; the match to TRBD1 covers 9 bases. The CDR3 extends over 14 amino acids. Germline V gene sequence: CDR1 MNHEY, CDR2 SVGEGT. Trimming took 6 bases from V and 4 from J; bases not matched to a gene: 7. The DNA for the CDR3 is TGTGCCAGCAGGCCGGAACAGGGGGCATACGAGCAGTACTTC. Residues: CASRPEQGAYEQYF.

This clonotype was detected only a few times. DNA of the CDR3: TGTGCCAGCAGCGTAACGTCGCAGGGGCTATTTAACTATGGCTACACCTTC. Its translation is CASSVTSQGLFNYGYTF. The V and J genes are TRBV9 and TRBJ1-2; maybe TRBD1 (6 bases). The V end was cut by 1 base, the J end by 1 base, with 17 bases between. CDR1 is SGDLS and CDR2 is YYNGEE in the germline V gene. This CDR3 has 17 residues.

The gene calls are TRBV20-1 and TRBJ2-3; D unresolved. The CDR3 loop spans 16 amino acids. CDR1 DFQATT and CDR2 SNEGSKA come from the germline V gene (reference sequence). V was pared by 5 bases and J by 1 base, with 19 bases between. As DNA, the CDR3 is TGCAGTGCTGTAGGTAACCATTGGGCCGGCACAGATACGCAGTATTTT. As protein: CSAVGNHWAGTDTQYF.

This chain connects TRBV5-1 to TRBJ2-1; 7 bases line up with TRBD2. Germline CDR1 reads SGHRS; CDR2 reads YFSETQ. The CDR3 consists of 15 residues. V lost 6 bases to trimming and J lost 8 bases; unmatched junction nucleotides: 14. As DNA, the CDR3 is TGCGCCAGCAAAAAGCGGGGTACCACCGACGATGAGCAGTTCTTC. Its protein product is CASKKRGTTDDEQFF.

This clonotype showed up just once. J is TRBJ1-1 and V is TRBV5-1; TRBD1 agrees at 7 bases. In germline, CDR1 is SGHRS, CDR2 YFSETQ. Losses at the gene ends were 4 bases for V and 11 bases for J; bases not matched to a gene: 17. CDR3 length: 15 residues. The CDR3 region is CASSARWGSQGSAFF. The CDR3 nucleotides read TGCGCCAGCAGCGCGCGGTGGGGATCACAGGGGTCGGCTTTCTTT. Together with reference TRBV5-1 and TRBJ1-1, the CDR3 gives the full variable domain: KAGVTQTPRYLIKTRGQQVTLSCSPISGHRSVSWYQQTPGQGLQFLFEYFSETQRNKGNFPGRFSGRQFSNSRSEMNVSTLELGDSALYLCASSARWGSQGSAFFGQGTRLTVV.

This clonotype turned up a few times. V and J are TRBV28 and TRBJ1-1; no reliable D call. Germline-derived CDR1 and CDR2 are MDHEN and SYDVKM. Trimming pared 5 bases from V and 10 bases from J, leaving 11 bases between. The CDR3 is 11 amino acids. In DNA, the CDR3 is TGTGCCAGCAGTCCGACGAGGAGAGCTTTCTTT. Protein product: CASSPTRRAFF.

V is TRBV6-1 and J is TRBJ1-1, with D unclear. The V gene's germline CDR1 is MNHNS and CDR2 SASEGT. Trimming pared 6 bases from V and 1 base from J, leaving 9 bases between. This CDR3 contains 13 residues. The CDR3 DNA sequence: TGTGCCAGCAGCCTCAATTGGAACACTGAAGCTTTCTTT. Its protein product is CASSLNWNTEAFF.

This clonotype came up a few times. The gene calls are TRBV24-1 and TRBJ1-1; D not certain. Germline V lookup: CDR1 KGHDR, CDR2 SFDVKD. CDR3 length: 11 residues. V dropped 8 bases and J dropped 8 bases, with 11 bases sitting between them. Here the CDR3 reads CATKFGAEAFF. As DNA, the CDR3 is TGTGCCACCAAGTTCGGCGCGGAAGCTTTCTTT.

The V and J genes are TRBV19 and TRBJ2-3; D gene unclear. Germline CDR1 is LNHDA and CDR2 is SQIVND (reference sequence). This CDR3 has 13 residues. V lost 1 base and J lost 4, with 6 bases in between. The CDR3 is CASSIGGADTQYF. DNA for the CDR3: TGTGCCAGTAGTATAGGTGGAGCAGATACGCAGTATTTT. Variable domain in full (rest from reference TRBV19 and TRBJ2-3): DGGITQSPKYLFRKEGQNVTLSCEQNLNHDAMYWYRQDPGQGLRLIYYSQIVNDFQKGDIAEGYSVSREKKESFPLTVTSAQKNPTAFYLCASSIGGADTQYFGPGTRLTVL.

As DNA, the CDR3 is TGTGCCAGCAGTTGGGACAGGGGGCCCCACGAGCAGTACTTC. Residues: CASSWDRGPHEQYF. The rearrangement uses TRBV2 and TRBJ2-7, with 12 bases matching TRBD1. This CDR3 has 14 residues. The ends lost 5 bases at V and 5 bases at J; junction bases unmatched: 4. CDR1 SNHLY and CDR2 FYNNEI come from the germline V gene.

The chain has TRBV7-9 and TRBJ1-1; D gene uncertain. V lost 5 bases to trimming and J lost 4 bases, with 8 bases between them. The CDR3 length is 12 residues. In germline, CDR1 is SEHNR, CDR2 FQNEAQ (reference sequence). CDR3 sequence: CASSHGPTEAFF. For the CDR3, the DNA is TGTGCCAGCAGCCACGGGCCCACTGAAGCTTTCTTT.

This clonotype was observed a handful of times. The chain is built from TRBV29-1 and TRBJ1-2; 7 nucleotides line up with TRBD1. CDR3 size: 13 residues. Unmatched junction bases numbered 10, after V lost 7 bases and J lost 5 bases. Germline CDR1 is SQVTM and CDR2 is ANQGSEA. The CDR3 DNA follows: TGCAGCGCTATGACAGGGTCGAGGTATGGCTACACCTTC. As protein: CSAMTGSRYGYTF.

The chain employs TRBV29-1 and TRBJ1-4; D uncertain. V was clipped by 4 bases and J by 7 bases, with 13 bases between them. The CDR3 loop spans 13 amino acids. Germline V gene lookup returns CDR1 SQVTM and CDR2 ANQGSEA. The CDR3 DNA reads as TGCAGCGTTGTCTCGGGGTGGGGTGAAAAACTGTTTTTT. It yields the protein CSVVSGWGEKLFF. The complete variable domain, with remaining parts taken from reference TRBV29-1 and TRBJ1-4, reads SAVISQKPSRDICQRGTSLTIQCQVDSQVTMMFWYRQQPGQSLTLIATANQGSEATYESGFVIDKFPISRPNLTFSTLTVSNMSPEDSSIYLCSVVSGWGEKLFFGSGTQLSVL.

V usage is TRBV25-1 and J usage is TRBJ2-1, with D maybe TRBD1 (5 bases). The V end lost 5 bases, the J end lost 4 bases, and 15 bases lay between the germline ends. Germline assignment: CDR1 MGHDK and CDR2 SYGVNS. CDR3 length: 15 residues. CDR3 residues: CASSIQMTDYNEQFF. The CDR3 region has the DNA TGTGCCAGCAGTATCCAGATGACAGATTACAATGAGCAGTTCTTC.

V gene TRBV20-1 combines with J gene TRBJ2-7; 13 bases align to TRBD2. V gave up 3 bases and J gave up 6 bases; unmatched junction bases: 11. CDR1 and CDR2 from the germline V gene are DFQATT and SNEGSKA (reference sequence). The CDR3 loop spans 16 amino acids. CDR3 sequence: CSARTLWGTSGTEQYF. Here the CDR3 DNA reads TGCAGTGCTAGGACTCTATGGGGGACTAGCGGGACCGAGCAGTACTTC.

This clonotype has only a few counts. The gene calls are TRBV30 and TRBJ1-2; TRBD1 is a possible D gene (6 bases). The germline V gene has CDR1 GTSNPN and CDR2 SVGIG (reference sequence). This CDR3 region has 14 residues. V lost 4 bases, J lost 0 bases, and 12 bases lay in between. CDR3 bases: TGTGCCTGGACCTCGACAGGAGCTAACTATGGCTACACCTTC. Translation gives CAWTSTGANYGYTF.

This chain links TRBV12-3 or TRBV12-4 with TRBJ1-4; 7 bases are shared with TRBD1. Germline trimming cut 8 bases from V and 6 bases from J; bases unmatched to any gene: 12. CDR3 length: 15 residues. This CDR3 is CASALGRGSYEKLFF. CDR3 DNA sequence: TGTGCCAGCGCCCTCGGCAGGGGGAGCTATGAAAAACTGTTTTTT.

This clonotype showed up just a few times. V is TRBV7-8 and J is TRBJ1-2; TRBD1 matches at 7 bases. Losses at the gene ends were 2 bases for V and 8 bases for J; bases not matched to a gene: 11. The CDR3 runs 15 residues. CDR1 is SGHVS and CDR2 is FQNEAQ in the germline V gene. The CDR3 nucleotides are TGTGCCAGCAGCTTATCTGCCGAGGGGGCGTTGGGCTACACCTTC. It specifies CASSLSAEGALGYTF.

The chain is built from TRBV4-3 and TRBJ2-7, with D unresolved. CDR1 and CDR2 (germline): LGHNA, YSLEER. CDR3 size: 14 residues. Trimming stripped 0 bases from V and 7 bases from J, with 13 bases between. The CDR3 DNA sequence: TGCGCCAGCAGCCAAGATGTGACCGTTGAGGAGCAGTACTTC. This translates into CASSQDVTVEEQYF.

This clonotype was seen a handful of times. This chain uses TRBV6-5 with TRBJ1-1; perhaps TRBD1 as D (5 bases). Germline CDR1 and CDR2: MNHEY and SVGAGI. Trimming took off 8 bases at V and 5 bases at J, with 12 bases between the two ends. The CDR3 is made up of 12 amino acids. CDR3 DNA: TGTGCCAGCGGGACTCCTGGAACTGAAGCTTTCTTT. Translated, it gives CASGTPGTEAFF.

The chain carries TRBV29-1 and TRBJ2-7; no clear D gene. The V end was cut by 1 base, the J end by 3 bases, with 7 bases between. The CDR3 is 12 residues long. CDR1 and CDR2 (germline): SQVTM, ANQGSEA. The CDR3 DNA reads as TGCAGCGTTGAAGCGGACCACTACGAGCAGTACTTC. Its translation: CSVEADHYEQYF.

The CDR3 nucleotides are TGTGCCAGCAGCTTACGACCCCTCTACGAGCAGTACTTC. This sequence encodes CASSLRPLYEQYF. J is TRBJ2-7 and V is TRBV7-2; D is undetermined. V was clipped by 2 bases and J by 3 bases, with 8 bases between them. There are 13 residues in the CDR3. Looked up from germline, CDR1 is SGHTA and CDR2 is FQGNSA.

J is TRBJ2-5 and V is TRBV4-2, with D possibly TRBD1 on 6 matching bases. CDR3 length equals 15 residues. Germline CDR1 LGHNA, CDR2 YNFKEQ. Trimming stripped 0 bases from V and 3 bases from J, with 11 bases between. DNA for the CDR3: TGTGCCAGCAGCCAAGAGGGGACACAGAAAGAGACCCAGTACTTC. Its protein is CASSQEGTQKETQYF.

This chain uses TRBV5-1 with TRBJ1-5; D unclear. Germline lookup yields CDR1 SGHRS and CDR2 YFSETQ. CDR3 length equals 14 residues. V was trimmed by 4 bases and J by 8 bases, leaving 16 bases between them. For the CDR3, the DNA is TGCGCCAGCAGCCCCCGGGGAAGCAGTGAGCCCCAGCATTTT. This codes for CASSPRGSSEPQHF.

This chain links TRBV29-1 with TRBJ1-1, with 8 nucleotides matching TRBD1. Trimming removed 6 bases from V and 0 bases from J; junction bases left unmatched: 12. Germline CDR1 is SQVTM and CDR2 is ANQGSEA. The length of the CDR3 is 16 residues. In DNA, the CDR3 is TGCAGCGTCGCCGTAAACCGACAGGGGCTGAACACTGAAGCTTTCTTT. This codes for CSVAVNRQGLNTEAFF.

This clonotype was counted a few times. The chain is built from TRBV6-1 and TRBJ1-2; D is ambiguous. CDR1 and CDR2 (germline): MNHNS, SASEGT. V was cut by 8 bases and J by 0 bases, with 10 bases left in between. The CDR3 length is 13 residues. The CDR3 here is CASVADSNYGYTF. The CDR3 DNA sequence: TGTGCCAGCGTCGCTGACTCTAACTATGGCTACACCTTC.